These T cell receptor beta chains were read from a single sample in a study of CD8 T cells in ankylosing spondylitis. TCRdb redid the calling of the 5' RACE reads with MiXCR, one entry per CDR3 protein. The profile shows hundreds of thousands of distinct CDR3 sequences, over 15% of them singletons. The sample was blood, either unsorted or a sorted T cell fraction (not recorded which). The receptors shown here come from a male donor with ankylosing spondylitis or in good health (not recorded which). The CDR3 runs from the conserved cysteine through the conserved F or W. Each record gives: clone size, D gene, J gene, V gene, CDR3 protein, CDR3 DNA. D genes are given only for firm matches. Clone sizes are given selectively: once, few, many, or a class where the clone is expanded.

clone size: many; D gene: .; J gene: TRBJ2-5; V gene: TRBV5-1; CDR3 protein: CASSLDTQETQYF; CDR3 DNA: TGCGCCAGCAGCTTGGACACCCAAGAGACCCAGTACTTC
clone size: few; D gene: TRBD1; J gene: TRBJ2-5; V gene: TRBV5-1; CDR3 protein: CASSLEDREMETQYF; CDR3 DNA: TGCGCCAGCAGCTTGGAAGACAGGGAAATGGAGACCCAGTACTTC
clone size: many; D gene: TRBD1; J gene: TRBJ1-1; V gene: TRBV5-1; CDR3 protein: CASSTDTGGRTEAFF; CDR3 DNA: TGCGCCAGCAGCACCGACACAGGGGGCCGTACTGAAGCTTTCTTT
clone size: few; D gene: .; J gene: TRBJ2-1; V gene: TRBV15; CDR3 protein: CATSRGLGYNEQFF; CDR3 DNA: TGTGCCACCAGCAGAGGACTAGGGTACAATGAGCAGTTCTTC
clone size: .; D gene: .; J gene: TRBJ2-5; V gene: TRBV6-5; CDR3 protein: CASSYSGPPSETQYF; CDR3 DNA: TGTGCCAGCAGTTACTCTGGTCCGCCCTCGGAGACCCAGTACTTC
clone size: once; D gene: TRBD2; J gene: TRBJ2-1; V gene: TRBV12-3/TRBV12-4; CDR3 protein: CTSSWGGNEQFF; CDR3 DNA: TGTACCAGCAGCTGGGGGGGCAATGAGCAGTTCTTC
clone size: many; D gene: .; J gene: TRBJ2-3; V gene: TRBV12-3/TRBV12-4; CDR3 protein: CASSLGRDTQYF; CDR3 DNA: TGTGCCAGCAGTTTAGGACGGGATACGCAGTATTTT
clone size: .; D gene: .; J gene: TRBJ1-5; V gene: TRBV12-3/TRBV12-4; CDR3 protein: CASSSDLLGNQPQHF; CDR3 DNA: TGTGCCAGCAGTTCGGACCTTTTGGGCAATCAGCCCCAGCATTTT
clone size: few; D gene: .; J gene: TRBJ2-1; V gene: TRBV28; CDR3 protein: CASKRAYNEQFF; CDR3 DNA: TGTGCCAGCAAAAGGGCCTACAATGAGCAGTTCTTC
clone size: many; D gene: .; J gene: TRBJ2-3; V gene: TRBV10-3; CDR3 protein: CAISTSGSDTQYF; CDR3 DNA: TGTGCCATCAGTACTTCTGGGTCAGATACGCAGTATTTT
clone size: few; D gene: .; J gene: TRBJ2-3; V gene: TRBV20-1; CDR3 protein: CSPKLADTQYF; CDR3 DNA: TGCAGTCCCAAGTTGGCAGATACGCAGTATTTT
clone size: many; D gene: TRBD2; J gene: TRBJ2-1; V gene: TRBV4-2; CDR3 protein: CASSQDFGTSGNEQFF; CDR3 DNA: TGTGCCAGCAGCCAAGATTTTGGGACTAGTGGCAATGAGCAGTTCTTC
clone size: few; D gene: .; J gene: TRBJ2-3; V gene: TRBV7-2; CDR3 protein: CASSRGSLLTDTQYF; CDR3 DNA: TGTGCCAGCAGCCGGGGGTCGTTACTCACAGATACGCAGTATTTT
clone size: .; D gene: .; J gene: TRBJ2-1; V gene: TRBV20-1; CDR3 protein: CSARQFSSSSYNEQFF; CDR3 DNA: TGCAGTGCTAGACAGTTTTCCTCCAGCTCCTACAATGAGCAGTTCTTC
clone size: .; D gene: .; J gene: TRBJ2-6; V gene: TRBV3-1; CDR3 protein: CASSPDSGANVLTF; CDR3 DNA: TGTGCCAGCAGCCCCGACTCTGGGGCCAACGTCCTGACTTTC
clone size: .; D gene: .; J gene: TRBJ2-4; V gene: TRBV7-2; CDR3 protein: CASSRDQVLAKNIQYF; CDR3 DNA: TGTGCCAGCAGCAGGGACCAAGTTTTAGCCAAAAACATTCAGTACTTC
clone size: few; D gene: .; J gene: TRBJ2-1; V gene: TRBV3-1; CDR3 protein: CASSHTRTGEQFF; CDR3 DNA: TGTGCCAGCAGCCATACTCGGACGGGTGAGCAGTTCTTC
clone size: .; D gene: TRBD2; J gene: TRBJ2-1; V gene: TRBV7-6; CDR3 protein: CASSGIAGPSLEQFF; CDR3 DNA: TGTGCCAGCAGCGGGATAGCGGGGCCTTCACTTGAGCAGTTCTTC
clone size: few; D gene: .; J gene: TRBJ2-1; V gene: TRBV7-2; CDR3 protein: CASSSYVGYNEQFF; CDR3 DNA: TGTGCCAGCAGCTCTTACGTAGGCTACAATGAGCAGTTCTTC
clone size: .; D gene: .; J gene: TRBJ2-2; V gene: TRBV5-1; CDR3 protein: CASTKLGNTGELFF; CDR3 DNA: TGCGCCAGCACCAAACTAGGGAACACCGGGGAGCTGTTTTTT
clone size: many; D gene: TRBD2; J gene: TRBJ2-1; V gene: TRBV6-4; CDR3 protein: CASSVAGGRNEQFF; CDR3 DNA: TGTGCCAGCAGTGTTGCGGGGGGGCGGAATGAGCAGTTCTTC
clone size: once; D gene: .; J gene: TRBJ2-3; V gene: TRBV7-2; CDR3 protein: CASSLGVIGGRTDTQYF; CDR3 DNA: TGTGCCAGCAGCTTAGGGGTCATAGGGGGTCGCACAGATACGCAGTATTTT
clone size: .; D gene: TRBD1; J gene: TRBJ1-6; V gene: TRBV20-1; CDR3 protein: CSASLGQGASNSPLHF; CDR3 DNA: TGCAGTGCTAGCCTAGGACAGGGGGCCTCTAATTCACCCCTCCACTTT
clone size: few; D gene: .; J gene: TRBJ2-3; V gene: TRBV12-3/TRBV12-4; CDR3 protein: CASGKRSTGLSTDTQYF; CDR3 DNA: TGTGCCAGCGGTAAACGCTCTACAGGGTTGAGCACAGATACGCAGTATTTT
clone size: few; D gene: .; J gene: TRBJ2-3; V gene: TRBV5-6; CDR3 protein: CASSPLGTPDTQYF; CDR3 DNA: TGTGCCAGCAGTCCCTTAGGTACCCCAGATACGCAGTATTTT
clone size: .; D gene: TRBD1; J gene: TRBJ1-5; V gene: TRBV6-1; CDR3 protein: CASTITGGSRVQPQHF; CDR3 DNA: TGTGCCAGCACCATAACAGGGGGAAGTAGGGTTCAGCCCCAGCATTTT
clone size: few; D gene: .; J gene: TRBJ1-5; V gene: TRBV6-1; CDR3 protein: CASSESVPGGAVGNQPQHF; CDR3 DNA: TGTGCCAGCAGTGAATCTGTTCCGGGGGGGGCAGTTGGCAATCAGCCCCAGCATTTT
clone size: .; D gene: .; J gene: TRBJ2-1; V gene: TRBV12-3/TRBV12-4; CDR3 protein: CASSLGMLGEQFF; CDR3 DNA: TGTGCCAGCAGTTTGGGGATGTTGGGTGAGCAGTTCTTC
clone size: .; D gene: .; J gene: TRBJ2-1; V gene: TRBV2; CDR3 protein: CASSEVLSYNEQFF; CDR3 DNA: TGTGCCAGCAGTGAGGTGCTCTCCTACAATGAGCAGTTCTTC
clone size: .; D gene: TRBD2; J gene: TRBJ2-3; V gene: TRBV5-1; CDR3 protein: CASSPRTSGSTDTQYF; CDR3 DNA: TGCGCCAGCAGTCCTCGGACTAGCGGGAGTACAGATACGCAGTATTTT
clone size: .; D gene: .; J gene: TRBJ1-3; V gene: TRBV13; CDR3 protein: CASSPQGTSIYF; CDR3 DNA: TGTGCCAGCAGCCCCCAGGGGACATCCATATATTTT
clone size: .; D gene: TRBD2; J gene: TRBJ2-1; V gene: TRBV27; CDR3 protein: CASSLSGGDYNEQFF; CDR3 DNA: TGTGCCAGCAGCCTAAGCGGGGGGGACTACAATGAGCAGTTCTTC
clone size: few; D gene: TRBD2; J gene: TRBJ2-1; V gene: TRBV3-1; CDR3 protein: CASSLGTSGQDEQFF; CDR3 DNA: TGTGCCAGCAGCCTCGGGACTAGCGGGCAGGATGAGCAGTTCTTC
clone size: few; D gene: .; J gene: TRBJ2-1; V gene: TRBV7-3; CDR3 protein: CASSFTLHNEQFF; CDR3 DNA: TGTGCCAGCAGCTTTACACTGCACAATGAGCAGTTCTTC
clone size: many; D gene: TRBD1; J gene: TRBJ2-5; V gene: TRBV11-2; CDR3 protein: CASSVAGTGQETQYF; CDR3 DNA: TGTGCCAGCAGCGTTGCCGGGACAGGACAAGAGACCCAGTACTTC
clone size: many; D gene: TRBD1; J gene: TRBJ1-1; V gene: TRBV29-1; CDR3 protein: CSVKKDRGLYEAFF; CDR3 DNA: TGCAGCGTCAAGAAGGACAGGGGCCTCTATGAAGCTTTCTTT
clone size: .; D gene: .; J gene: TRBJ1-5; V gene: TRBV12-5; CDR3 protein: CASGEIHGNQPQHF; CDR3 DNA: TGTGCTAGTGGGGAAATCCATGGGAATCAGCCCCAGCATTTT
clone size: .; D gene: TRBD1; J gene: TRBJ2-3; V gene: TRBV6-5; CDR3 protein: CASSYSRTGSDTQYF; CDR3 DNA: TGTGCCAGCAGTTACTCCCGGACAGGATCGGATACGCAGTATTTT
clone size: few; D gene: .; J gene: TRBJ2-1; V gene: TRBV12-3/TRBV12-4; CDR3 protein: CASSLSTGGFYNEQFF; CDR3 DNA: TGTGCCAGCAGTTTGTCAACGGGGGGCTTCTACAATGAGCAGTTCTTC
clone size: .; D gene: TRBD1; J gene: TRBJ2-1; V gene: TRBV5-1; CDR3 protein: CASSLVDRGYNEQFF; CDR3 DNA: TGCGCCAGCAGCTTGGTGGACAGGGGTTACAATGAGCAGTTCTTC
clone size: .; D gene: TRBD1; J gene: TRBJ2-5; V gene: TRBV5-1; CDR3 protein: CASSRGQGNQETQYF; CDR3 DNA: TGCGCCAGCAGCCGTGGACAGGGGAATCAAGAGACCCAGTACTTC
clone size: few; D gene: .; J gene: TRBJ1-5; V gene: TRBV28; CDR3 protein: CASSLGDVLPQHF; CDR3 DNA: TGTGCCAGCAGTTTAGGGGATGTATTGCCCCAGCATTTT
clone size: .; D gene: TRBD2; J gene: TRBJ2-5; V gene: TRBV4-2; CDR3 protein: CASSQVGPSGTTQYF; CDR3 DNA: TGTGCCAGCAGCCAAGTAGGGCCTAGCGGAACCACCCAGTACTTC
clone size: few; D gene: .; J gene: TRBJ2-2; V gene: TRBV5-1; CDR3 protein: CASSPTGFTTGELFF; CDR3 DNA: TGCGCCAGCAGCCCTACAGGGTTTACCACCGGGGAGCTGTTTTTT
clone size: once; D gene: .; J gene: TRBJ1-4; V gene: TRBV29-1; CDR3 protein: CSVQGAEKLFF; CDR3 DNA: TGCAGCGTTCAGGGAGCTGAAAAACTGTTTTTT
clone size: .; D gene: .; J gene: TRBJ1-4; V gene: TRBV7-8; CDR3 protein: CASSFSGGANEKLFF; CDR3 DNA: TGTGCCAGCAGCTTTTCGGGGGGTGCTAATGAAAAACTGTTTTTT
clone size: few; D gene: TRBD1; J gene: TRBJ2-2; V gene: TRBV12-3/TRBV12-4; CDR3 protein: CASSLDRGPGELFF; CDR3 DNA: TGTGCCAGCAGTTTAGACAGGGGGCCCGGGGAGCTGTTTTTT
clone size: .; D gene: .; J gene: TRBJ2-2; V gene: TRBV28; CDR3 protein: CASSFSRSPNTGELFF; CDR3 DNA: TGTGCCAGCAGTTTTTCTAGGAGCCCGAACACCGGGGAGCTGTTTTTT
clone size: .; D gene: TRBD2; J gene: TRBJ2-3; V gene: TRBV28; CDR3 protein: CASSAQGAGGPDTQYF; CDR3 DNA: TGTGCCAGCAGTGCCCAAGGTGCGGGAGGCCCAGATACGCAGTATTTT
clone size: .; D gene: .; J gene: TRBJ1-1; V gene: TRBV20-1; CDR3 protein: CSARDPGLHPLAFF; CDR3 DNA: TGCAGTGCTAGAGATCCGGGACTTCACCCTCTGGCTTTCTTT
clone size: .; D gene: TRBD1; J gene: TRBJ2-2; V gene: TRBV7-3; CDR3 protein: CASSPAGQGADGELFF; CDR3 DNA: TGTGCCAGCAGCCCCGCCGGACAGGGGGCGGACGGGGAGCTGTTTTTT